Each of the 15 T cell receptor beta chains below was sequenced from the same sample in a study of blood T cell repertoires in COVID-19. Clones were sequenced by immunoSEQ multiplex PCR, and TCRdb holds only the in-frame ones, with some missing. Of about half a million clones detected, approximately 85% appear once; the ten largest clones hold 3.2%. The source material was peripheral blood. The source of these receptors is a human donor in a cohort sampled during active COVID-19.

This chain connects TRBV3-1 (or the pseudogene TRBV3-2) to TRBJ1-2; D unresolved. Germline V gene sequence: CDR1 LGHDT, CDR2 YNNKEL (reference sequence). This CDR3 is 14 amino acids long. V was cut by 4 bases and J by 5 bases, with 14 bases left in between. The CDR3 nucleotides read TGTGCCAGCAGCCCTTTGGGCGCAGCTTATGGCTACACCTTC. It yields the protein CASSPLGAAYGYTF.

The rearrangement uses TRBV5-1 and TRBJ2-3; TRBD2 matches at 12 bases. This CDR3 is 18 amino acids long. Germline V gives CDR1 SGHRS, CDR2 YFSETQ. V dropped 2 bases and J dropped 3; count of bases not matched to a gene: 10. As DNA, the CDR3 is TGCGCCAGCAGCTTTAAGCTAGCGGGAGGGCGGTCGACAGATACGCAGTATTTT. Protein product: CASSFKLAGGRSTDTQYF. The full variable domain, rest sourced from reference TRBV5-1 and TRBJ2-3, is KAGVTQTPRYLIKTRGQQVTLSCSPISGHRSVSWYQQTPGQGLQFLFEYFSETQRNKGNFPGRFSGRQFSNSRSEMNVSTLELGDSALYLCASSFKLAGGRSTDTQYFGPGTRLTVL.

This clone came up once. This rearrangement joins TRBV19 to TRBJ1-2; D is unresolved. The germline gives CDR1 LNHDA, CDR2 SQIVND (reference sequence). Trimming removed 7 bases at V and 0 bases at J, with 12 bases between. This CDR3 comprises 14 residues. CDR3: CASNPSGTNYGYTF. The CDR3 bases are TGTGCCAGTAACCCTTCAGGTACTAACTATGGCTACACCTTC.

The CDR3 coding sequence is TGTGCCAGCAGCTCCACCGGGGTGAGAGAGACCCAGTACTTC. Translated: CASSSTGVRETQYF. V gene TRBV5-6 combines with J gene TRBJ2-5, with D possibly TRBD2 on 5 matching bases. The CDR3 spans 14 residues. Germline CDR1 and CDR2: SGHDT and YYEEEE. V lost 3 bases and J lost 4, with 13 bases in between.

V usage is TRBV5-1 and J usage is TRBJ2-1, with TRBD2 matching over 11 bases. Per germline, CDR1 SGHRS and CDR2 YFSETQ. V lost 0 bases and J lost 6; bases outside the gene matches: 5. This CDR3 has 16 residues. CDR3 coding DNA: TGCGCCAGCAGCTTGGTAGCGGGAGGGCCCCCCAATGAGCAGTTCTTC. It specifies CASSLVAGGPPNEQFF.

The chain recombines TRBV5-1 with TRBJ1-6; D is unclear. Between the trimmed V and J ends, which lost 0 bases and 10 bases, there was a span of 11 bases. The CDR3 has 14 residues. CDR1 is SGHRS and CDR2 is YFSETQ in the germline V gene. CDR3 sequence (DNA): TGCGCCAGCAGCTTGGTACCCGGGAACTCACCCCTCCACTTT. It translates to CASSLVPGNSPLHF.

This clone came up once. The DNA of the CDR3 is TGTGCCAGCAGTGAAGTAGGGCAGGGGGTCTACGAGCAGTACTTC. This translates into CASSEVGQGVYEQYF. The V gene is TRBV6-1, the J gene TRBJ2-7, with 7 bases identical to TRBD1. The CDR3 length is 15 residues. The trim removed 1 base at V and 3 bases at J, leaving 6 bases unmatched. Germline V CDR1 and CDR2: MNHNS, SASEGT.

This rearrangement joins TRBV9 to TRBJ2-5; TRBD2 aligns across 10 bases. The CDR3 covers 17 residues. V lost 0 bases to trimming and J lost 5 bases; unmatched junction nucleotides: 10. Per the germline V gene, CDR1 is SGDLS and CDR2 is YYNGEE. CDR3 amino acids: CASSVGRSGRAYETQYF. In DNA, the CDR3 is TGTGCCAGCAGCGTAGGAAGAAGCGGGAGGGCCTATGAGACCCAGTACTTC.

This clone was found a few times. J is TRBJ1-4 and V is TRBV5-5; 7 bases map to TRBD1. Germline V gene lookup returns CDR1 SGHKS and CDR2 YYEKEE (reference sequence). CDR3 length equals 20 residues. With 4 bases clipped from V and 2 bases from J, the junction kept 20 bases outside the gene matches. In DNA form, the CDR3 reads TGTGCCAGCAGCCCGCTCGTGCAGAGGGGGCTCGGGGGCACTAATGAAAAACTGTTTTTT. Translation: CASSPLVQRGLGGTNEKLFF.

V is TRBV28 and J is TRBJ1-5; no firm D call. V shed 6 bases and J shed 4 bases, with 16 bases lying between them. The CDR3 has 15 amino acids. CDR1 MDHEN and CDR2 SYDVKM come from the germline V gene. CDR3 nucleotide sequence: TGTGCCAGCAGATACAGCCGAGGGCCTAATCAGCCCCAGCATTTT. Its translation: CASRYSRGPNQPQHF.

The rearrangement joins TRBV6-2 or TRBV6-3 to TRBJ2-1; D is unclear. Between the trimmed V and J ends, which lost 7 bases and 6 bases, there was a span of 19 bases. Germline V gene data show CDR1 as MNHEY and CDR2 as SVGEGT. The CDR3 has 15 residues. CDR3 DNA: TGTGCCAGCACCCCGATGGGCCCTTTCGGCAATGAGCAGTTCTTC. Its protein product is CASTPMGPFGNEQFF.

CDR3 DNA sequence: TGTGCCACCAGTGAAGGCGGGAGTTACTACGAGCAGTACTTC. Its protein is CATSEGGSYYEQYF. The chain employs TRBV24-1 and TRBJ2-7; 7 bases align to TRBD2. CDR1 is KGHDR, CDR2 SFDVKD, per germline. Losses at the gene ends were 4 bases for V and 3 bases for J; bases not matched to a gene: 5. CDR3 length: 14 residues.

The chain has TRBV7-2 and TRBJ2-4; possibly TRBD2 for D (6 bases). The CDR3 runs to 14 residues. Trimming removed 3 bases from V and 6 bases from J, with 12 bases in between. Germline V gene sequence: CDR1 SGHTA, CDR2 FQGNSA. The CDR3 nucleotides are TGTGCCAGCAGCTTTAAGGGAGGCGGAAACATTCAGTACTTC. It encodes CASSFKGGGNIQYF.

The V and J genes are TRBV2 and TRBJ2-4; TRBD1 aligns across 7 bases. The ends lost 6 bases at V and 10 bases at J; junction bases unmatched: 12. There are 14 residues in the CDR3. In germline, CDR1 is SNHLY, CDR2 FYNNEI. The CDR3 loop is CASSPTQGLSIQYF. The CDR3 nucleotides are TGTGCCAGCAGCCCTACACAGGGGTTATCGATTCAGTACTTC.

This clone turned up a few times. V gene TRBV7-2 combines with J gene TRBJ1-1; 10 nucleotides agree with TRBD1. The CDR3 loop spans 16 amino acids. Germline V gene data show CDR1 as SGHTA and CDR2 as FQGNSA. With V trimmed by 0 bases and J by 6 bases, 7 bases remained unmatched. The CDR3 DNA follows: TGTGCCAGCAGCTTAGCCCTGGGACAGGGGTACGCTGAAGCTTTCTTT. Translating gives CASSLALGQGYAEAFF.